The rows below give T cell receptor beta chains drawn from one sample of a study of T cell responses to AZD1222 COVID-19 vaccine. TCRdb's table, derived via immunoSEQ multiplex PCR, lists solely in-frame clones and lacks some. The sample contains about 130,000 clones, about 93% of which appear only once. Sequences were derived from peripheral blood, sampled on day 0 of AZD1222 vaccination. All receptors come from an adult in good health. Each CDR3 is given without its conserved first and last residue. Fields, in order: V gene, J gene, clone size, CDR3 protein. Clone size appears in some rows only: once, few, many, or a class for an expanded clone.

>TRBV19|TRBJ1-1|-
ASSIGSTEAF
>TRBV5-6|TRBJ2-7|once
ASSLVGGYEQY
>TRBV18|TRBJ1-2|-
ASSRTEVYGYT
>TRBV7-8|TRBJ1-1|-
ASSLGGRTEAF
>TRBV12-3/TRBV12-4|TRBJ2-7|-
ASSLSWYVEQY
>TRBV6-2/TRBV6-3|TRBJ1-5|few
ASSLGWGNQPQH
>TRBV14|TRBJ2-3|-
ASSQVAGGRDTQY
>TRBV9|TRBJ1-2|-
ASSPEQGGVYGYT
>TRBV6-4|TRBJ1-5|few
ASSDSPNQPQH
>TRBV7-2|TRBJ1-3|-
ASSFWAGSYTGNTIY
>TRBV7-2|TRBJ1-2|-
ASSFGTELNGYT